Presented here are 21 T cell receptor beta chains from one specimen sequenced in a study of T cells in Graves' hyperthyroidism and ophthalmopathy (dated by TCRdb to about 2019). Library preparation was by multiplex PCR. Sequencing used an Illumina HiSeq 2000. TCR beta CDR3 regions were amplified from RNA transcripts. For the first round of RT-PCR on the TCR CDR3, the HTBI primer set was used together with the Qiagen OneStep RT-PCR kit. In TCRdb, the public reads were trimmed at Q25 with fastp and aligned with MiXCR, with productive beta chains retained. Rows merge per CDR3 protein into single entries with the most common DNA and genes. The sample records hundreds of thousands of distinct CDR3 sequences, about 35% of which are singletons. The top ten constitute more than 25% of the sample. Specimen: blood. Receptors originate from a woman aged 40 to 50 with Graves' hyperthyroidism.

This clonotype was counted a few times. The chain combines TRBV28 with TRBJ1-3; D ambiguous. Germline CDR1 reads MDHEN; CDR2 reads SYDVKM. The CDR3 is 14 amino acids. Trimming shortened V by 5 bases and J by 5 bases, and 13 bases separated the two germline ends. The CDR3 loop is CASSPPQGRNTIYF. The CDR3, as DNA: TGTGCCAGCAGTCCCCCCCAAGGGCGAAACACCATATATTTT.

As regards this clonotype: Its ends do not fully match the called genes, so a read error is possible. This chain uses TRBV7-3 with TRBJ1-6; no firm D call. This CDR3 contains 17 residues. The V gene's germline CDR1 is SGHTA and CDR2 FQGTGA. In nucleotides, the CDR3 is TGCGCCAGCAGCCCCGCCTCACCTCGACACTCCAATTCACCCCTCCACTTT. As protein: CASSPASPRHSNSPLHF.

In regard to this clonotype: A much more abundant neighbour one base away suggests this may be a read error. The rearrangement uses TRBV19 and TRBJ1-5; D gene ambiguous. The CDR3 is 14 amino acids. Germline V gene data show CDR1 as LNHDA and CDR2 as SQIVND (reference sequence). DNA of the CDR3: TGTGCCGGGGAGGACCGCTATAGCAATCGGCCCCAGCATTTT. As protein: CAGEDRYSNRPQHF.

V and J are TRBV29-1 and TRBJ2-5; 12 bases match TRBD1. Germline CDR1 is SQVTM and CDR2 is ANQGSEA. Unmatched junction bases numbered 8, after V lost 8 bases and J lost 4 bases. The CDR3 covers 14 residues. This CDR3 reads CSLLPGQGAETQYF. In DNA, the CDR3 is TGCAGCCTACTTCCGGGACAGGGGGCAGAGACCCAGTACTTC. Looking up the rest from reference TRBV29-1 and TRBJ2-5 gives the full variable domain: SAVISQKPSRDICQRGTSLTIQCQVDSQVTMMFWYRQQPGQSLTLIATANQGSEATYESGFVIDKFPISRPNLTFSTLTVSNMSPEDSSIYLCSLLPGQGAETQYFGPGTRLLVL.

The V gene is TRBV10-3, the J gene TRBJ2-1; a possible D gene is TRBD2 (6 bases). This CDR3 comprises 13 residues. The germline V gene has CDR1 ENHRY and CDR2 SYGVKD. V shed 10 bases and J shed 6 bases, with 16 bases lying between them. The CDR3 here is CATIRRGGNEQFF. CDR3 sequence (DNA): TGTGCCACCATTCGTAGGGGAGGCAATGAGCAGTTCTTC.

The table lists this clonotype with a few counts. V is TRBV20-1 and J is TRBJ2-3; maybe TRBD2 (5 bases). Germline CDR1 and CDR2: DFQATT and SNEGSKA (reference sequence). The CDR3 has 12 residues. Trimming took off 3 bases at V and 2 bases at J, with 6 bases between the two ends. CDR3 in DNA: TGCAGTGCTAGCGGGAACACAGATACGCAGTATTTT. As protein: CSASGNTDTQYF.

This chain uses TRBV12-3 or TRBV12-4 with TRBJ1-1; TRBD1 matches 8 bases. CDR3 length: 15 amino acids. The J segment lost 4 bases and the V segment lost 5 bases, leaving 9 bases of the junction unmatched. CDR3 nucleotide sequence: TGTGCCAGCAGTCCTCCGGACAGGGTCTTCACTGAAGCTTTCTTT. This codes for CASSPPDRVFTEAFF.

Remarks on this clonotype: The junction departs from germline at one end; a sequencing error may be responsible. The J gene is TRBJ1-1, the V gene TRBV7-9; D not resolved. This CDR3 has 15 amino acids. Germline V CDR1 and CDR2: SEHNR, FQNEAQ (reference sequence). The CDR3 here is CASSQDKEVAWGAFF. The CDR3 DNA follows: TGCGCCAGCAGCCAAGATAAGGAGGTGGCATGGGGAGCTTTCTTT.

This clonotype was seen at least ten times. V is TRBV5-1 and J is TRBJ2-7; 8 bases line up with TRBD1. Losses at the gene ends were 4 bases for V and 3 bases for J; bases not matched to a gene: 6. CDR3 length: 14 residues. Germline CDR1 reads SGHRS; CDR2 reads YFSETQ. The chain's CDR3 is CASSPRGPGYEQYF. CDR3 nucleotides: TGCGCCAGCAGCCCCAGGGGGCCTGGCTACGAGCAGTACTTC.

This clonotype was counted at least ten times. The chain employs TRBV9 and TRBJ1-6, with 8 bases lining up with TRBD1. Looked up from germline, CDR1 is SGDLS and CDR2 is YYNGEE. CDR3 length: 13 residues. The V segment lost 10 bases and the J segment 9 bases; nucleotides outside the gene matches: 9. The CDR3 region is CAGSGTGRSPLHF. CDR3 bases: TGTGCCGGTTCCGGGACAGGACGTTCACCCCTCCACTTT.

This clonotype was counted only a few times. The chain couples TRBV19 to TRBJ1-2, with TRBD1 as a possible D gene (5 bases). Trimming took 9 bases from V and 4 from J, leaving 12 bases between them. The CDR3 sequence is 12 residues long. Germline lookup yields CDR1 LNHDA and CDR2 SQIVND (reference sequence). CDR3 DNA sequence: TGTGCCAGCAAACAGGCGCCCTATGGCTACACCTTC. Amino acid sequence: CASKQAPYGYTF.

This clonotype was recorded a few times. The gene calls are TRBV9 and TRBJ2-2; tentative D call: TRBD2 (6 bases). Per the germline V gene, CDR1 is SGDLS and CDR2 is YYNGEE. CDR3 length: 16 amino acids. Trimming removed 4 bases at V and 4 bases at J, with 17 bases between. CDR3 in DNA: TGTGCCAGCAGCCCCCACACGACTAGAAGCACCGGGGAGCTGTTTTTT. Translating it yields CASSPHTTRSTGELFF.

The chain recombines TRBV6-5 with TRBJ1-1; D is unclear. CDR1 is MNHEY and CDR2 is SVGAGI in the germline V gene. The CDR3 is 14 amino acids. V lost 7 bases, J lost 1 base, and 13 bases lay in between. As DNA, the CDR3 is TGTGCCAGCACCGCCGGGAGGGCGAACACTGAAGCTTTCTTT. Protein product: CASTAGRANTEAFF.

As concerns this clonotype: Just one base apart from a much larger clone, this may be a read error. In this CDR3 the conserved last residue, phenylalanine or tryptophan, is missing, so a read error is likely. The CDR3 spells CASSLGPTGNYEQYL. In DNA form, the CDR3 reads TGTGCCAGCAGCTTGGGCCCGACAGGGAACTACGAGCAGTACCTC. This chain uses TRBV13 with TRBJ2-7, with 7 bases aligning to TRBD1. Per germline, CDR1 PRHDT and CDR2 FYEKMQ (reference sequence). The CDR3 runs to 15 residues. Trimming cost V 3 bases and J 3 bases; bases outside gene matches: 8.

In DNA form, the CDR3 reads TGCGCCAGCAGCCAAAAAAGCGGGGGCCAAGAGACCCAGTACTTC. Translating it yields CASSQKSGGQETQYF. The gene calls are TRBV4-1 and TRBJ2-5; 8 nucleotides line up with TRBD2. J was trimmed by 1 base and V by 2 bases; bases with no gene match: 3. Germline V gives CDR1 MGHRA, CDR2 YSYEKL. CDR3 length equals 15 residues.

Turning to this clonotype: Since a much larger clone is just one base distant, this may be a read error. The chain couples TRBV24-1 to TRBJ2-7; 7 nucleotides align to TRBD1. The junction had 12 bases not matched to a gene; V was cut back by 5 bases and J by 3 bases. The CDR3 spans 16 residues. Germline values: CDR1 KGHDR, CDR2 SFDVKD. CDR3 sequence (DNA): TGTGCCACCAGTGCCCCCGACAGGGAGCAAGGCTACGAGCAGTACTTC. Protein sequence: CATSAPDREQGYEQYF.

A note on this clonotype: Since a much larger clone is just one base distant, this may be a read error. The conserved phenylalanine or tryptophan normally closing the CDR3 is absent here, so this likely arose from a read error. The genes are TRBV19 and TRBJ1-2, with TRBD1 as a possible D gene (5 bases). The V end was cut by 3 bases, the J end by 4 bases, with 12 bases between. CDR3 length equals 14 residues. The V gene's germline CDR1 is LNHDA and CDR2 SQIVND (reference sequence). The CDR3 nucleotides read TGTGCCAGTAGTATCGGGGGGTTTGTCTATGGCTACACCCTC. Amino acids: CASSIGGFVYGYTL.

The V gene is TRBV12-3 or TRBV12-4, the J gene TRBJ2-7, with TRBD2 as a possible D gene (7 bases). Trimming left V 7 bases short and J 6 bases short, with 13 bases between. The CDR3 is 12 residues long. CDR3 in DNA: TGTGCCAGCACCGAGGGAGGGGGCGAGCAGTACTTC. Its protein is CASTEGGGEQYF.

Remarks on this clonotype: Possible read error: a much larger clone is one base away. The chain recombines TRBV3-1 with TRBJ2-6; D is ambiguous. Trimming took 4 bases from V and 4 from J, leaving 17 bases between them. The CDR3 sequence is 17 residues long. CDR1 and CDR2 from the germline V gene are LGHDT and YNNKEL (reference sequence). CDR3 nucleotides: TGTGCCAGCAGCCCTGAAATCGGTGCATCCGGGGCCAACGTCCTGACTTTC. It codes for CASSPEIGASGANVLTF.

The chain has TRBV7-9 and TRBJ1-5; 10 bases fit TRBD1. J gave up 4 bases and V 8 bases, and 8 bases lay outside the gene matches. The CDR3 is 15 amino acids. Looked up from germline, CDR1 is SEHNR and CDR2 is FQNEAQ (reference sequence). CDR3 loop: CASLPGTGVNQPQHF. The CDR3 bases are TGTGCCAGCCTACCAGGGACAGGGGTTAATCAGCCCCAGCATTTT.

The sample holds one count of this clonotype. At one end, the junction sequence differs from germline, possibly due to a read error. The CDR3 DNA is TGCGCCAGCAGCCCCCAAGGACAGGGTTTTTCTAACTATGGCTACACCTTC. Protein sequence: CASSPQGQGFSNYGYTF. V usage is TRBV5-4 and J usage is TRBJ1-2; 8 nucleotides match TRBD1. The CDR3 sequence is 17 residues long. Germline CDR1 SGHNT, CDR2 YYREEE (reference sequence).